This T cell receptor (beta chain) is from a study of shared clonotypes between healthy human individuals. Study background: Two women and a few men aged 18 to 49 served as donors.

Unsorted PBMC DNA underwent sequencing on ten immunoSEQ deep assay plates. Clones were sequenced by immunoSEQ multiplex PCR, and TCRdb holds only the in-frame ones, with some missing. This table has fewer than 550,000 clones, over 75% appearing once. V was pared by 7 bases and J by 2 bases, with 5 bases of the junction left unmatched. The germline CDR1 and CDR2 sequences are SNHLY and FYNNEI. This CDR3 contains 13 residues. Healthy and HIV-negative, the adult donors had no recent acute infections or vaccinations. Within Nashville, Tennessee resided all donors, each a Caucasian adult. This sequence originates from a woman between 40 and 55 years old in good health. Some clones in this sample may be carry-over from other donors' samples. The chain couples TRBV2 to TRBJ2-7; TRBD2 agrees at 7 bases. The sample was PBMCs. As DNA, the CDR3 is TGTGCCAGCAAGAGGGAGGGGCCCTACGAGCAGTACTTC. Translating gives CASKREGPYEQYF. The entire variable domain, with the rest obtained from reference TRBV2 and TRBJ2-7, is as follows: EPEVTQTPSHQVTQMGQEVILRCVPISNHLYFYWYRQILGQKVEFLVSFYNNEISEKSEIFDDQFSVERPDGSNFTLKIRSTKLEDSAMYFCASKREGPYEQYFGPGTRLTVT.